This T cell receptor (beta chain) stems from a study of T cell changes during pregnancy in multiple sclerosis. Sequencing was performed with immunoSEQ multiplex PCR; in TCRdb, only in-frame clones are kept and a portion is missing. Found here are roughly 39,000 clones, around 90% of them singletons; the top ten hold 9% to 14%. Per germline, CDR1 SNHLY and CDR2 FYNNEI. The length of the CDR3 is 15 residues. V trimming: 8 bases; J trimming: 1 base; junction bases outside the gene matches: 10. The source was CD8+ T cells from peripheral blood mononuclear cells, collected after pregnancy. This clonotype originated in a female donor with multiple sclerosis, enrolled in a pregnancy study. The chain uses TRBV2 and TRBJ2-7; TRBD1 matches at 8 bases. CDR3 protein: CASEAGGPLSYEQYF. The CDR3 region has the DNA TGTGCCAGCGAAGCAGGGGGCCCACTATCCTACGAGCAGTACTTC.